These 31 T cell receptor beta chains were sequenced from one sample in a study of cytomegalovirus exposure and HLA in healthy donors. PCR was performed using 60 Vbeta and 13 Jbeta primers. The table came from immunoSEQ multiplex PCR; TCRdb's copy has only in-frame clones and leaves some out. The sample includes more than 80,000 clones, approximately 80% of them seen just once. Specimen: PBMCs. Receptors were obtained from a man aged 55 to 70 in good health and CMV-seronegative.

This clone was seen once. The chain couples TRBV5-4 to TRBJ2-7, with 8 bases that match TRBD2. Germline CDR1 and CDR2: SGHNT and YYREEE (reference sequence). There are 13 residues in the CDR3. J was trimmed by 6 bases and V by 4 bases; bases with no gene match: 6. The CDR3 coding sequence is TGTGCCAGCAGCGGGCGGGCGGGGGGCGAGCAGTACTTC. It is translated as CASSGRAGGEQYF.

This sequence joins TRBV19 and TRBJ2-3; 9 nucleotides match TRBD2. CDR1 and CDR2 from the germline V gene are LNHDA and SQIVND (reference sequence). The CDR3 consists of 16 residues. The junction had 17 bases not matched to a gene; V was cut back by 10 bases and J by 6 bases. The CDR3 reads CATRTRLAAYGDTQYF. In DNA form, the CDR3 reads TGTGCCACCAGAACGCGACTAGCGGCTTATGGGGATACGCAGTATTTT.

J is TRBJ2-7 and V is TRBV30; no clear D. The CDR3 has 13 amino acids. V lost 4 bases and J 9 bases, leaving 19 bases between the germline ends. Germline CDR1 is GTSNPN and CDR2 is SVGIG (reference sequence). In DNA, the CDR3 is TGTGCCTGGACTTTGGCGGTCTCGAGCCGGCAGTACTTC. It codes for CAWTLAVSSRQYF.

The chain has TRBV5-1 and TRBJ1-1, with TRBD1 identical over 7 bases. Trimming cost V 4 bases and J 10 bases; bases outside gene matches: 10. Per the germline V gene, CDR1 is SGHRS and CDR2 is YFSETQ. This CDR3 region has 13 residues. The CDR3 sequence: CASSNSPTGAAFF. The DNA for the CDR3 is TGCGCCAGCAGCAATAGCCCTACAGGGGCAGCTTTCTTT.

This clone was detected only once. V and J are TRBV7-9 and TRBJ1-6; D remains ambiguous. This CDR3 has 15 amino acids. Trimming took off 2 bases at V and 7 bases at J, with 12 bases between the two ends. CDR1 is SEHNR and CDR2 is FQNEAQ in the germline V gene (reference sequence). The CDR3: CASSLPGSQNSPLHF. The CDR3 nucleotides read TGTGCCAGCAGCTTACCGGGGAGTCAAAATTCACCCCTCCACTTT. The full variable domain, rest sourced from reference TRBV7-9 and TRBJ1-6, is DTGVSQNPRHKITKRGQNVTFRCDPISEHNRLYWYRQTLGQGPEFLTYFQNEAQLEKSRLLSDRFSAERPKGSFSTLEIQRTEQGDSAMYLCASSLPGSQNSPLHFGNGTRLTVT.

The gene calls are TRBV6-1 and TRBJ2-7; D might be TRBD2 (6 bases). This CDR3 has 12 amino acids. V was cut by 8 bases and J by 2 bases, with 10 bases left in between. Germline CDR1 is MNHNS and CDR2 is SASEGT. CDR3 DNA sequence: TGTGCCAGCCAGGAGGGCGCCTACGAGCAGTACGTC. It encodes CASQEGAYEQYV.

The chain recombines TRBV5-6 with TRBJ2-2; no definite D call. The CDR3 loop spans 14 amino acids. V was trimmed by 0 bases and J by 3 bases, leaving 6 bases between them. Germline lookup yields CDR1 SGHDT and CDR2 YYEEEE. The CDR3 loop reads CASSLVRDTGELFF. Written as DNA, the CDR3 is TGTGCCAGCAGCTTGGTTCGGGACACCGGGGAGCTGTTTTTT.

For this clone: Other DNA sequences within the sample encode an identical CDR3. The chain combines TRBV5-1 with TRBJ1-2; a weak D match, TRBD1 (6 bases). V lost 2 bases to trimming and J lost 2 bases, with 7 bases between them. Germline CDR1 reads SGHRS; CDR2 reads YFSETQ. This CDR3 comprises 13 residues. The CDR3 coding sequence is TGCGCCAGCAGCTTTACAGGGAACTATGGCTACACCTTC. This encodes CASSFTGNYGYTF.

The chain uses TRBV6-1 and TRBJ1-3, with D uncertain. The germline gives CDR1 MNHNS, CDR2 SASEGT. V shed 2 bases and J shed 8 bases, with 10 bases lying between them. The CDR3 contains 13 residues. The CDR3 region is CASSESGLDTIYF. DNA for the CDR3: TGTGCCAGCAGTGAATCGGGTTTAGACACCATATATTTT.

The V and J genes are TRBV5-1 and TRBJ2-3; D is perhaps TRBD2 (7 bases). Germline lookup yields CDR1 SGHRS and CDR2 YFSETQ. This CDR3 contains 16 residues. The V gene lost 6 bases and the J gene lost 5 bases, with 22 bases spanning the gap. The CDR3 DNA reads as TGCGCCAGCAACGCGGGGGCACAGGGACTGGGAGATACGCAGTATTTT. Its protein is CASNAGAQGLGDTQYF.

The CDR3 protein is CASSVAGSNIQYF. The CDR3 region has the DNA TGTGCCAGCAGCGTAGCAGGGTCAAACATTCAGTACTTC. This chain connects TRBV9 to TRBJ2-4; tentatively, D is TRBD1 (5 bases). Between the trimmed V and J ends, which lost 0 bases and 6 bases, there was a span of 7 bases. CDR1 SGDLS and CDR2 YYNGEE come from the germline V gene. This CDR3 is 13 amino acids long. Combining the CDR3 with reference TRBV9 and TRBJ2-4 gives the whole variable domain DSGVTQTPKHLITATGQRVTLRCSPRSGDLSVYWYQQSLDQGLQFLIQYYNGEERAKGNILERFSAQQFPDLHSELNLSSLELGDSALYFCASSVAGSNIQYFGAGTRLSVL.

The rearrangement uses TRBV2 and TRBJ2-5, with 8 bases aligning to TRBD2. Trimming cost V 7 bases and J 3 bases; bases outside gene matches: 7. This CDR3 spans 14 amino acids. CDR1 SNHLY and CDR2 FYNNEI come from the germline V gene. This chain's CDR3 is CASTRSGGEETQYF. CDR3 nucleotides: TGTGCCAGCACCAGAAGCGGGGGCGAAGAGACCCAGTACTTC. The variable domain in full, with the rest retrieved from reference TRBV2 and TRBJ2-5, is EPEVTQTPSHQVTQMGQEVILRCVPISNHLYFYWYRQILGQKVEFLVSFYNNEISEKSEIFDDQFSVERPDGSNFTLKIRSTKLEDSAMYFCASTRSGGEETQYFGPGTRLLVL.

The chain couples TRBV6-5 to TRBJ1-4; D is possibly TRBD1 (5 bases). The V and J ends lost 5 bases and 8 bases respectively, with 15 bases between them. The germline gives CDR1 MNHEY, CDR2 SVGAGI. This CDR3 comprises 14 residues. CDR3 sequence reads: CASSRDSDGEKLFF. For the CDR3, the DNA is TGTGCCAGCAGTCGCGACAGCGATGGGGAAAAACTGTTTTTT.

The chain uses TRBV7-2 and TRBJ1-2, with D tentatively TRBD1 (5 bases). The V gene's germline CDR1 is SGHTA and CDR2 FQGNSA. Trimming pared 5 bases from V and 5 bases from J, leaving 18 bases between. This CDR3 contains 15 residues. CDR3 in DNA: TGTGCCAGCAGCCCCCAGAGCGGGGGGGGATATGGCTACACCTTC. Translated, it gives CASSPQSGGGYGYTF.

This chain joins TRBV29-1 and TRBJ1-1; 9 bases line up with TRBD1. Germline-derived CDR1 and CDR2 are SQVTM and ANQGSEA. This CDR3 is built from 15 residues. V dropped 4 bases and J dropped 1; count of bases not matched to a gene: 7. The DNA of the CDR3 is TGCAGCGTTGGTCATGCGGGACAGGGGAACACTGAAGCTTTCTTT. Its protein is CSVGHAGQGNTEAFF. Supplemented by reference TRBV29-1 and TRBJ1-1, the full variable domain reads SAVISQKPSRDICQRGTSLTIQCQVDSQVTMMFWYRQQPGQSLTLIATANQGSEATYESGFVIDKFPISRPNLTFSTLTVSNMSPEDSSIYLCSVGHAGQGNTEAFFGQGTRLTVV.

This clone was seen a handful of times. V and J are TRBV6-6 and TRBJ1-5; unclear D gene. Trimming took 6 bases from V and 0 from J, leaving 9 bases between them. The length of the CDR3 is 14 residues. The germline CDR1 and CDR2 sequences are MNHNY and SVGAGI (reference sequence). This CDR3 reads CASRREGSNQPQHF. The CDR3, as DNA: TGTGCCAGCAGGAGGGAAGGTAGCAATCAGCCCCAGCATTTT.

This clone came up a few times. The V gene is TRBV4-1, the J gene TRBJ1-1, with unresolved D. The V end lost 4 bases, the J end lost 0 bases, and 12 bases lay between the germline ends. This CDR3 has 15 residues. CDR1 is MGHRA and CDR2 is YSYEKL in the germline V gene. The DNA for the CDR3 is TGCGCCAGCAGCCCTCGCGAAGAGTTGAACACTGAAGCTTTCTTT. Translated, it gives CASSPREELNTEAFF.

The chain recombines TRBV13 with TRBJ2-1; D remains unclear. The V end was cut by 2 bases, the J end by 0 bases, with 17 bases between. The germline gives CDR1 PRHDT, CDR2 FYEKMQ (reference sequence). This CDR3 is built from 18 residues. CDR3 amino acids: CASSLSSFPGNSYNEQFF. The CDR3 DNA sequence: TGTGCCAGCAGCTTATCTTCATTCCCAGGTAACTCCTACAATGAGCAGTTCTTC.

This clone occurred a few times. The genes are TRBV29-1 and TRBJ2-5; 7 nucleotides line up with TRBD1. With the DNA end fitting TRBJ2-7 better, the J assignment may be wrong. The CDR3 sequence is 12 residues long. Germline CDR1 reads SQVTM; CDR2 reads ANQGSEA. The CDR3 protein is CSVVQGFYEQYF. The CDR3 bases are TGCAGCGTTGTACAGGGGTTCTACGAGCAGTACTTC.

The V and J genes are TRBV2 and TRBJ2-7, with D maybe TRBD2 (5 bases). In germline, CDR1 is SNHLY, CDR2 FYNNEI. This CDR3 has 11 residues. The germline V and J ends were trimmed by 10 bases and 5 bases, with 12 bases remaining between them. The chain's CDR3 is CATRVGDEQYV. The CDR3 coding sequence is TGTGCCACCCGCGTGGGAGACGAGCAGTACGTC.

The chain couples TRBV2 to TRBJ2-2; weak D call: TRBD1 (6 bases). Germline-derived CDR1 and CDR2 are SNHLY and FYNNEI. V shed 3 bases and J shed 3 bases, with 8 bases lying between them. CDR3 length: 14 residues. The CDR3 DNA sequence: TGTGCCAGCAGTGACAGGGGCGACACCGGGGAGCTGTTTTTT. Translation gives CASSDRGDTGELFF.

V and J are TRBV5-1 and TRBJ2-5; TRBD1 matches at 8 bases. The germline V gene has CDR1 SGHRS and CDR2 YFSETQ. Unmatched junction bases numbered 2, after V lost 3 bases and J lost 4 bases. The CDR3 is made up of 13 amino acids. The CDR3 DNA sequence: TGCGCCAGCAGCTCCGGACAGGGAGAGACCCAGTACTTC. Protein sequence: CASSSGQGETQYF.

In the case of this clone: This CDR3 is also generated by other DNA sequences in the sample. The CDR3 DNA is TGTGCCAGCAGCTTAGGTCGGAACACCGGGGAGCTGTTTTTT. It encodes CASSLGRNTGELFF. V and J are TRBV7-2 and TRBJ2-2; D is ambiguous. The CDR3 sequence is 14 residues long. Germline V gene sequence: CDR1 SGHTA, CDR2 FQGNSA. The V end lost 1 base, the J end lost 1 base, and 4 bases lay between the germline ends. The whole variable domain, filled in from reference TRBV7-2 and TRBJ2-2, reads GAGVSQSPSNKVTEKGKDVELRCDPISGHTALYWYRQSLGQGLEFLIYFQGNSAPDKSGLPSDRFSAERTGGSVSTLTIQRTQQEDSAVYLCASSLGRNTGELFFGEGSRLTVL.

The V gene is TRBV19, the J gene TRBJ2-5; 7 nucleotides agree with TRBD1. CDR1 is LNHDA and CDR2 is SQIVND in the germline V gene (reference sequence). The CDR3 spans 14 residues. Trimming removed 1 base from V and 8 bases from J; junction bases left unmatched: 7. The CDR3 is CASSIVEGAGTQYF. CDR3 DNA sequence: TGTGCCAGTAGTATAGTTGAGGGGGCTGGCACCCAGTACTTC. Complete variable domain (other parts from reference TRBV19 and TRBJ2-5): DGGITQSPKYLFRKEGQNVTLSCEQNLNHDAMYWYRQDPGQGLRLIYYSQIVNDFQKGDIAEGYSVSREKKESFPLTVTSAQKNPTAFYLCASSIVEGAGTQYFGPGTRLLVL.

The chain combines TRBV7-9 with TRBJ2-3; perhaps TRBD2 as D (7 bases). Germline-derived CDR1 and CDR2 are SEHNR and FQNEAQ (reference sequence). V shed 9 bases and J shed 4 bases, with 20 bases lying between them. The CDR3 length is 15 residues. CDR3: CARGKGGGRADTQYF. The CDR3 bases are TGTGCCAGGGGAAAAGGGGGGGGCAGGGCAGATACGCAGTATTTT.

The V gene is TRBV4-2, the J gene TRBJ2-4, with 7 nucleotides matching TRBD2. The CDR3 totals 18 residues. Germline values: CDR1 LGHNA, CDR2 YNFKEQ. V trimming: 1 base; J trimming: 4 bases; junction bases outside the gene matches: 13. CDR3 nucleotide sequence: TGTGCCAGCAGCCAAGGGGTGGGACGGGGGGACCCTAAAAACATTCAGTACTTC. It yields the protein CASSQGVGRGDPKNIQYF.

The chain employs TRBV11-3 and TRBJ1-1; D may be TRBD1 (6 bases). CDR1 SGHNT and CDR2 YENEEA come from the germline V gene. The V and J ends lost 0 bases and 3 bases respectively, with 11 bases between them. The CDR3 has 15 residues. The CDR3 is CASSLDSGADTEAFF. CDR3 DNA: TGTGCCAGCAGCTTAGATTCAGGGGCGGACACTGAAGCTTTCTTT.

V and J are TRBV2 and TRBJ2-2, with D perhaps matching TRBD2 (5 bases). V was shortened by 7 bases and J by 7 bases, with 19 bases between the two germline ends. The CDR3 contains 15 residues. The germline gives CDR1 SNHLY, CDR2 FYNNEI. The CDR3, as DNA: TGTGCCAGCACCGCGACTAATAGCTTTGTCGGGGAGCTGTTTTTT. Translated: CASTATNSFVGELFF. Full variable domain (missing parts from reference TRBV2 and TRBJ2-2): EPEVTQTPSHQVTQMGQEVILRCVPISNHLYFYWYRQILGQKVEFLVSFYNNEISEKSEIFDDQFSVERPDGSNFTLKIRSTKLEDSAMYFCASTATNSFVGELFFGEGSRLTVL.

This clone was seen a handful of times. V is TRBV5-1 and J is TRBJ2-3, with TRBD2 as a possible D gene (6 bases). Germline V CDR1 and CDR2: SGHRS, YFSETQ. With 4 bases removed from V and 0 bases from J, the gap between germline ends came to 15 bases. The CDR3 is 16 residues long. CDR3 DNA sequence: TGCGCCAGCAGCGCACCCTTAGCGGATAGCACAGATACGCAGTATTTT. Translating gives CASSAPLADSTDTQYF.

This chain links TRBV18 with TRBJ1-6; TRBD1 aligns across 7 bases. The V segment lost 2 bases and the J segment 8 bases; nucleotides outside the gene matches: 12. CDR3 length: 17 amino acids. Germline CDR1 and CDR2: KGHSH and LQKENI. The DNA for the CDR3 is TGTGCCAGCTCACCAACTCATGCCGACAGGGCTGATTCACCCCTCCACTTT. This gives the protein CASSPTHADRADSPLHF.

This clone was detected only a few times. The chain couples TRBV7-9 to TRBJ1-3, with 8 bases that match TRBD1. Per germline, CDR1 SEHNR and CDR2 FQNEAQ (reference sequence). Trimming cost V 5 bases and J 2 bases; bases outside gene matches: 8. The CDR3 loop spans 16 amino acids. The CDR3 spells CASSPPIQGAGNTIYF. The CDR3 nucleotides read TGTGCCAGCAGCCCGCCCATACAGGGGGCTGGAAACACCATATATTTT.